The 5 T cell receptor beta chains below come from one sample, sequenced in a study of OX40 agonist ivuxolimab in advanced cancers. Some clones are missing from TCRdb's copy, which holds only in-frame ones; the method was immunoSEQ multiplex PCR. The profile shows 60,000 to 80,000 clones, roughly 87% of them singletons. The material sequenced was CD4+ or CD8+ T cells sorted from blood, taken in a trial of the OX40 agonist ivuxolimab. Receptors originate from an adult with an advanced solid tumor such as melanoma, head and neck, liver or kidney cancer.

The table lists this clone with a count of one. This chain links TRBV6-1 with TRBJ2-7; D might be TRBD1 or TRBD2, each matching 5 bases. This CDR3 contains 12 residues. Trimming took off 1 base at V and 6 bases at J, with 7 bases between the two ends. Germline loops: CDR1 MNHNS, CDR2 SASEGT. The CDR3: CASSEDGGEQYF. In DNA form, the CDR3 reads TGTGCCAGCAGTGAAGATGGGGGCGAGCAGTACTTC.

V and J are TRBV27 and TRBJ1-1; tentative D call: TRBD1 (5 bases). V lost 6 bases to trimming and J lost 0 bases, with 11 bases between them. Germline V lookup: CDR1 MNHEY, CDR2 SMNVEV (reference sequence). This CDR3 region has 14 residues. The CDR3 DNA is TGTGCCAGCAGCCGGGGACGGATGAACACTGAAGCTTTCTTT. Protein product: CASSRGRMNTEAFF.

The genes are TRBV27 and TRBJ2-1; the D is unclear. This CDR3 has 13 amino acids. Per the germline V gene, CDR1 is MNHEY and CDR2 is SMNVEV (reference sequence). Trimming cost V 7 bases and J 5 bases, with 12 bases left between them. As DNA, the CDR3 is TGTGCCAGCACAATCCTAGGTGACAATGAGCAGTTCTTC. It codes for CASTILGDNEQFF.

The rearrangement uses TRBV6-1 and TRBJ2-2, with D possibly being TRBD1 or TRBD2 (5 bases each). This CDR3 spans 13 amino acids. Trimming left V 8 bases short and J 5 bases short, with 12 bases between. Germline CDR1 reads MNHNS; CDR2 reads SASEGT. DNA for the CDR3: TGTGCCAGCGACAGAGGGCTTACCGGGGAGCTGTTTTTT. Residues: CASDRGLTGELFF.

This chain links TRBV5-1 with TRBJ2-5; no clear D gene. The CDR3 is 14 amino acids. Germline-derived CDR1 and CDR2 are SGHRS and YFSETQ. Trimming took 0 bases from V and 1 from J, leaving 7 bases between them. CDR3 sequence: CASSLAGSQETQYF. The DNA of the CDR3 is TGCGCCAGCAGCTTGGCCGGCAGCCAAGAGACCCAGTACTTC.